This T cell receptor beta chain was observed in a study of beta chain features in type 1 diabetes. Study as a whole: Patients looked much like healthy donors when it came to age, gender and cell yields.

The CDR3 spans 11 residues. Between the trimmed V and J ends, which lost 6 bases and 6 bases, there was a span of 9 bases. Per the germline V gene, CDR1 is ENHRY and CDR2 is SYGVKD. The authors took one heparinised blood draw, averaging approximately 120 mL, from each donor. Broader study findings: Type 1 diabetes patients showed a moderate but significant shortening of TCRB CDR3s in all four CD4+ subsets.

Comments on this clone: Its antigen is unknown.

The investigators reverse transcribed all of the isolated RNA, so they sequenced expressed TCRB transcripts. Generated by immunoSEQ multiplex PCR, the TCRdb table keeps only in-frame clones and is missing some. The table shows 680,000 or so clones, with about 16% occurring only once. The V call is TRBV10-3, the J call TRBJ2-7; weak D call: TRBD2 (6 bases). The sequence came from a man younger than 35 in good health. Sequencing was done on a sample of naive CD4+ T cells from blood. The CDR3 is CAIRGGREQYF. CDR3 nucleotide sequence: TGTGCCATCAGGGGGGGTCGCGAGCAGTACTTC.